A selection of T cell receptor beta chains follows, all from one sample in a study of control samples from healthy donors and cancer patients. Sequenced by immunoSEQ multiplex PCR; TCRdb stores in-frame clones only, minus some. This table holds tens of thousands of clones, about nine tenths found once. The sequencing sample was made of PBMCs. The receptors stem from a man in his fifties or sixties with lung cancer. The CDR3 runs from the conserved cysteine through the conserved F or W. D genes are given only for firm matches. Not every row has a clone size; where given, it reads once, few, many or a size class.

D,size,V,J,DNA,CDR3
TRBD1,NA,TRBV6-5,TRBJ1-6,TGTGCCAGCAGTTACTCTGGACAGGGTGTAAGTTCACCCCTCCACTTT,CASSYSGQGVSSPLHF
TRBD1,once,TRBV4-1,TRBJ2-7,TGCGCCAGCAGCCAAGAAGGGGGCGCGATGAGGGAGCAGTACTTC,CASSQEGGAMREQYF
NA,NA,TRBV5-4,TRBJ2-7,TGTGCCAGCGGCCGAGGAGGGGACTACGAGCAGTACTTC,CASGRGGDYEQYF
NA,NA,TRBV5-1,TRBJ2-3,TGCGCCAGCCGTAGATGGGGACTGAGCACAGATACGCAGTATTTT,CASRRWGLSTDTQYF
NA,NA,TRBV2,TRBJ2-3,TGTGCCAGCAGTGAAATGGCGGTGAGCACAGATACGCAGTATTTT,CASSEMAVSTDTQYF
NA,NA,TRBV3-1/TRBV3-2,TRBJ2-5,TGTGCCAGCAGCCAAGGCGTAGTGGGACCGGGACCCCAGTACTTC,CASSQGVVGPGPQYF
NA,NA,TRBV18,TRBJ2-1,TGTGCCAGCTCACCACGGGGAATGGGGGTGGATGAGCAGTTCTTC,CASSPRGMGVDEQFF
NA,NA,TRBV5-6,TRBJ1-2,TGTGCCAGCAGCTTCGGCCAATATGGCTACACCTTC,CASSFGQYGYTF
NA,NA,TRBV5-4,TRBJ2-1,TGTGCCAGCAGCTTGGCGGTGGAGCCCCACAATGAGCAGTTCTTC,CASSLAVEPHNEQFF
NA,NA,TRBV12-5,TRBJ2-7,TGTGCTAGTGGATATGATACTGGGGCGAACTCCTACGAGCAGTACTTC,CASGYDTGANSYEQYF
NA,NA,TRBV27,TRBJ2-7,TGTGCCAGCCTCCGAGGGGGGGTCTCCTACGAGCAGTACTTC,CASLRGGVSYEQYF